This TCR beta chain came from a study of OX40 agonist ivuxolimab in advanced cancers. The length of the CDR3 is 13 residues. Germline V CDR1 and CDR2: GTSNPN, SVGIG (reference sequence). Trimming stripped 4 bases from V and 10 bases from J, with 19 bases between. This table comes from immunoSEQ multiplex PCR, and its TCRdb copy is limited to in-frame clones, with some not included. The sample lists about 76,000 clones, about 88% occurring once. The source material was CD4+ or CD8+ T cells sorted from blood, sampled in a trial of the OX40 agonist ivuxolimab. The chain employs TRBV30 and TRBJ1-1; the D gene is possibly TRBD1 (5 bases). The TCR originated in an adult with an advanced solid tumor such as melanoma, head and neck, liver or kidney cancer. The CDR3 nucleotides read TGTGCCTGGACCTCCGGCAGGGTACGCCGAGCTTTCTTT. Amino acid sequence: CAWTSGRVRRAFF. The whole variable domain, remainder taken from reference TRBV30 and TRBJ1-1, is SQTIHQWPATLVQPVGSPLSLECTVEGTSNPNLYWYRQAAGRGLQLLFYSVGIGQISSEVPQNLSASRPQDRQFILSSKKLLLSDSGFYLCAWTSGRVRRAFFGQGTRLTVV.